These 15 T cell receptor beta chains came from one sample sequenced in a study of brain T cells in children with intractable seizures. TCRdb keeps only in-frame clones here, not all; method: immunoSEQ multiplex PCR. The sample yields 110,000 or so clones, 85% to 95% seen once. Specimen: peripheral blood, collected at surgery. The receptors were gathered from a boy younger than two with hemimegalencephaly and intractable seizures.

V usage is TRBV3-1 (or the pseudogene TRBV3-2) and J usage is TRBJ2-5; 8 bases map to TRBD1. The junction had 11 bases not matched to a gene; V was cut back by 4 bases and J by 1 base. Germline assignment: CDR1 LGHDT and CDR2 YNNKEL (reference sequence). The length of the CDR3 is 17 residues. The CDR3 is CASSPYRGTPVQETQYF. In DNA form, the CDR3 reads TGTGCCAGCAGCCCCTACAGGGGGACACCAGTCCAAGAGACCCAGTACTTC.

This chain connects TRBV4-2 to TRBJ1-1; D is possibly TRBD1 (5 bases). V shed 1 base and J shed 4 bases, with 16 bases lying between them. CDR3 length equals 16 residues. Germline-derived CDR1 and CDR2 are LGHNA and YNFKEQ. Here the CDR3 reads CASSQAFTQRGTEAFF. The CDR3 DNA follows: TGTGCCAGCAGCCAAGCTTTTACCCAAAGGGGCACTGAAGCTTTCTTT.

The chain recombines TRBV7-2 with TRBJ2-7; no clear D gene. Deletions cut 3 bases from V and 0 bases from J, with 9 bases between. Germline-derived CDR1 and CDR2 are SGHTA and FQGNSA. CDR3 length: 14 amino acids. CDR3 loop: CASSFHGSSYEQYF. In DNA, the CDR3 is TGTGCCAGCAGCTTCCACGGATCCTCCTACGAGCAGTACTTC.

The chain is built from TRBV27 and TRBJ1-1; perhaps TRBD1 as D (5 bases). Germline V gene sequence: CDR1 MNHEY, CDR2 SMNVEV (reference sequence). Trimming removed 4 bases at V and 4 bases at J, with 13 bases between. CDR3 size: 14 residues. The CDR3 DNA sequence: TGTGCCAGCAGTTATACCCAGGGCCGCACTGAAGCTTTCTTT. Its protein is CASSYTQGRTEAFF.

This chain links TRBV6-5 with TRBJ1-6, with D perhaps TRBD1 (5 bases). Trimming pared 6 bases from V and 5 bases from J, leaving 11 bases between. CDR1 is MNHEY and CDR2 is SVGAGI in the germline V gene. The CDR3 is made up of 14 amino acids. For the CDR3, the DNA is TGTGCCAGCAGCCAGGGAACCCATAATTCACCCCTCCACTTT. It codes for CASSQGTHNSPLHF.

The chain combines TRBV7-2 with TRBJ2-7; either TRBD1 or TRBD2 may supply D (5 bases each). Germline CDR1 and CDR2: SGHTA and FQGNSA. The CDR3 totals 17 residues. Trimming shortened V by 0 bases and J by 5 bases, and 20 bases separated the two germline ends. The CDR3 is CASSLARGVGDPHEQYF. The CDR3 DNA is TGTGCCAGCAGCTTAGCAAGGGGTGTGGGGGATCCCCACGAGCAGTACTTC.

The chain recombines TRBV28 with TRBJ1-2; 7 nucleotides match TRBD1. With V trimmed by 3 bases and J by 2 bases, 3 bases remained unmatched. Germline CDR1 and CDR2: MDHEN and SYDVKM. The CDR3 has 14 amino acids. The CDR3 DNA follows: TGTGCCAGCAGTTTGTCAGGGGGGAACTATGGCTACACCTTC. Translated: CASSLSGGNYGYTF.

The rearrangement uses TRBV24-1 and TRBJ1-4, with D maybe TRBD1 (6 bases). The germline V gene encodes CDR1 KGHDR and CDR2 SFDVKD. The germline V and J ends were trimmed by 9 bases and 6 bases, with 16 bases remaining between them. This CDR3 contains 14 residues. CDR3 region: CATLGTGLHEKLFF. In nucleotides, the CDR3 is TGTGCCACCCTGGGTACAGGGCTACATGAAAAACTGTTTTTT.

The J gene is TRBJ2-1, the V gene TRBV7-3; 8 bases align to TRBD1. Germline loops: CDR1 SGHTA, CDR2 FQGTGA. The trim removed 5 bases at V and 7 bases at J, leaving 10 bases unmatched. The CDR3 has 15 residues. CDR3 protein: CASSAVGQGTNEQFF. CDR3 nucleotides: TGTGCCAGCAGCGCCGTCGGACAGGGCACTAATGAGCAGTTCTTC.

V and J are TRBV7-6 and TRBJ1-3; D is unclear. Trimming shortened V by 5 bases and J by 0 bases, and 14 bases separated the two germline ends. The CDR3 length is 16 residues. Germline CDR1 is SGHVS and CDR2 is FNYEAQ. CDR3 bases: TGTGCCAGCAGCCCCTACAAGGTTAGCTCTGGAAACACCATATATTTT. Translation gives CASSPYKVSSGNTIYF.

The chain joins TRBV28 to TRBJ2-1, with 9 positions matching TRBD2. Germline V gives CDR1 MDHEN, CDR2 SYDVKM. The CDR3 consists of 18 residues. Unmatched junction bases numbered 10, after V lost 1 base and J lost 3 bases. The CDR3 DNA sequence: TGTGCCAGCAGTTTATCCCTAGCGACTAGCGGAGTCTACAATGAGCAGTTCTTC. Residues: CASSLSLATSGVYNEQFF. The variable domain in full, completed from reference TRBV28 and TRBJ2-1, reads DVKVTQSSRYLVKRTGEKVFLECVQDMDHENMFWYRQDPGLGLRLIYFSYDVKMKEKGDIPEGYSVSREKKERFSLILESASTNQTSMYLCASSLSLATSGVYNEQFFGPGTRLTVL.

The chain couples TRBV7-3 to TRBJ1-1; the D gene is possibly TRBD1 (5 bases). This CDR3 is 15 amino acids long. The V gene lost 1 base and the J gene lost 0 bases, with 9 bases spanning the gap. Germline CDR1 reads SGHTA; CDR2 reads FQGTGA. CDR3 protein: CASSLNTGVNTEAFF. CDR3 nucleotide sequence: TGTGCCAGCAGCTTAAATACAGGTGTGAACACTGAAGCTTTCTTT.

Written as DNA, the CDR3 is TGTGCCACCAGTGACCCCGGGAGAAGCACCGGGGAGCTGTTTTTT. Its protein is CATSDPGRSTGELFF. This chain uses TRBV24-1 with TRBJ2-2; a weak D match, TRBD2 (6 bases). Germline lookup yields CDR1 KGHDR and CDR2 SFDVKD. The ends were cut back, 4 bases at V and 4 bases at J, with 12 bases in the middle. The CDR3 length is 15 residues.

CDR3 in DNA: TGTGCCAGCAGGGGACAGGGCACAGGCGAGCAGTACTTC. Its translation is CASRGQGTGEQYF. The chain employs TRBV27 and TRBJ2-7; 9 nucleotides agree with TRBD1. Trimming at V came to 6 bases and at J to 6 bases, leaving 6 bases not matched to a gene. The CDR3 has 13 amino acids. Germline V CDR1 and CDR2: MNHEY, SMNVEV (reference sequence).

The chain combines TRBV10-3 with TRBJ1-2, with 7 bases that match TRBD1. The CDR3 consists of 13 residues. CDR1 is ENHRY and CDR2 is SYGVKD in the germline V gene. Trimming at V came to 3 bases and at J to 5 bases, leaving 3 bases not matched to a gene. The CDR3 loop reads CAISEGGGYGYTF. The CDR3 DNA follows: TGTGCCATCAGTGAAGGGGGCGGGTATGGCTACACCTTC.